These 3 T cell receptor beta chains came from one sample sequenced in a study of blood T cell repertoires in COVID-19. TCRdb's copy holds only in-frame clones and misses some; the assay was immunoSEQ multiplex PCR. Of 60,000 to 75,000 clones in the sample, over 70% were seen once. Source material: peripheral blood. The receptor set was obtained from a man aged 45 to 65 with active COVID-19.

V usage is TRBV19 and J usage is TRBJ2-1; D not resolved. CDR1 and CDR2 (germline): LNHDA, SQIVND (reference sequence). The CDR3 consists of 14 residues. V lost 6 bases and J 9 bases, leaving 18 bases between the germline ends. As DNA, the CDR3 is TGTGCCAGTAGCCTGCTTACTGAACCCGCTGAGCAGTTCTTC. It yields the protein CASSLLTEPAEQFF.

The rearrangement links TRBV7-9 to TRBJ2-7; D gene uncertain. CDR1 is SEHNR and CDR2 is FQNEAQ in the germline V gene (reference sequence). The CDR3 length is 16 residues. The V end was cut by 7 bases, the J end by 2 bases, with 21 bases between. CDR3 coding DNA: TGTGCCAGCAACTACATATCCCCATCGGGTACCTACGAGCAGTACTTC. As protein: CASNYISPSGTYEQYF.

The sample holds many counts of this clone. This sequence joins TRBV7-9 and TRBJ1-2, with 7 bases identical to TRBD1. V gave up 1 base and J gave up 8 bases; unmatched junction bases: 7. This CDR3 has 14 amino acids. CDR1 is SEHNR, CDR2 FQNEAQ, per germline (reference sequence). This CDR3 reads CASSLVGQVRGYTF. CDR3 nucleotides: TGTGCCAGCAGCTTAGTAGGACAGGTCCGGGGCTACACCTTC.